The following is a T cell receptor beta chain sequence with its context. This entry belongs to a study of technical replicates of blood from several donors. Libraries were prepared by immunoSEQ multiplex PCR; TCRdb keeps only in-frame clonotypes and omits some of them. The table shows 75,000 to 95,000 clones, with 95% to 97% occurring only once. This clonotype was sampled from a human donor in good health. The specimen was T cells isolated from PBMCs.

CDR3 sequence: CASMEENNQPQHF. The CDR3 nucleotides read TGTGCCAGTATGGAGGAGAACAATCAGCCCCAGCATTTT. The chain couples TRBV19 to TRBJ1-5; D gene ambiguous. The V gene lost 7 bases and the J gene lost 3 bases, with 10 bases spanning the gap. Germline V lookup: CDR1 LNHDA, CDR2 SQIVND (reference sequence). This CDR3 is 13 amino acids long.